This TCR beta chain was sequenced in a study of blood T cell repertoires in COVID-19. Study background: COVID-19 samples collected from the United States, Italy and Spain covered acute and convalescent phases. In each case, the material was cDNA or gDNA derived from T cells, B-cell-depleted T cells, or PBMCs.

Original analysis: Nucleated cell number was recorded as an estimate derived from reference gene primer amplification. The assay was immunoSEQ multiplex PCR, and TCRdb's table has in-frame clones only and misses some. The V and J calls and the clone size are those of that table, but D and trimming were determined from the DNA. Among 70,000 to 85,000 clones listed, approximately 80% were seen once. Germline V gene sequence: CDR1 LNHDA, CDR2 SQIVND (reference sequence). J was trimmed by 2 bases and V by 6 bases; bases with no gene match: 13. The CDR3 runs to 17 residues. This TCR was recovered from an elderly woman with acute or convalescent COVID-19. Sequenced: peripheral blood. The gene calls are TRBV19 and TRBJ1-2, with 9 bases that match TRBD1. The CDR3 is CASSRRERQGGNYGYTF. The CDR3 DNA follows: TGTGCCAGTAGCCGCAGAGAAAGACAGGGGGGAAACTATGGCTACACCTTC.